The T cell receptor beta chain described here comes from a study of blood T cell repertoires in COVID-19. Study summary: Acute and convalescent COVID-19 specimens originated in the United States, Italy and Spain. Nucleic acid was either cDNA or gDNA, and it came from T cells, B-cell-depleted T cells, or PBMCs.

In the source study's methods: From reference gene primer amplification, estimates of nucleated cell counts were derived. Some clones are missing from TCRdb's copy, which holds only in-frame ones; the method was immunoSEQ multiplex PCR. That table is the source of V, J and clone size, and D and trimming were worked out from the DNA. Here the sample spans just under 300,000 clones, about 88% being singletons. This clone was seen only once. The CDR3 loop spans 16 amino acids. Trimming removed 2 bases at V and 2 bases at J, with 15 bases between. Germline V CDR1 and CDR2: SGHTA, FQGNSA. The sample comprised peripheral blood. The source of this sequence is a man aged 65 to 85 with acute or convalescent COVID-19. J is TRBJ2-5 and V is TRBV7-2; perhaps TRBD2 as D (5 bases). The CDR3 DNA sequence: TGTGCCAGCAGCTTAAATCCCAGCGGAGTACAAGAGACCCAGTACTTC. It is translated as CASSLNPSGVQETQYF.